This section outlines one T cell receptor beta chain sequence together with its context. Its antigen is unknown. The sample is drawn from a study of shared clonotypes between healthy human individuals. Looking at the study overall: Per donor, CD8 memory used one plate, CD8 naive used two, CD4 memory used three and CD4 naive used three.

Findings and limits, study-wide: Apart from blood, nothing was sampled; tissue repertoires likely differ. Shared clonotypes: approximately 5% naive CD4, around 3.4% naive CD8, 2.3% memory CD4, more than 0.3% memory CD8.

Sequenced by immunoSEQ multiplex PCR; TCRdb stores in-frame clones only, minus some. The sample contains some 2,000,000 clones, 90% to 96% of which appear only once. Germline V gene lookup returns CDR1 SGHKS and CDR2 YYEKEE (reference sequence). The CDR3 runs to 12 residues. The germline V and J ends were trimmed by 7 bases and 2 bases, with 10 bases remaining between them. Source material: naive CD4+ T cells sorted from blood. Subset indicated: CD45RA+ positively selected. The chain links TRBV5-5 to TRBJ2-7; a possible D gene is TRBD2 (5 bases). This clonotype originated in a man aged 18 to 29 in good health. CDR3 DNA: TGTGCCAGCTCCGAGGGAGCCTACGAGCAGTACTTC. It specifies CASSEGAYEQYF.